Shown below are 15 T cell receptor beta chains from a single sample sequenced in a study of regulatory T cells in long-lasting Graves disease (dated by TCRdb to about 2021). The library was obtained by multiplex PCR. Instrument on record: Illumina HiSeq 4000. CDR3 regions were amplified by Arm-PCR with iRepertoire HTBI primers to construct TCR beta libraries. TCRdb applied fastp at Q25 and MiXCR to the public reads, then kept only in-frame beta chains. Rows with one shared CDR3 protein collapse into an entry with the most common genes and DNA. For this sample there are roughly 700,000 distinct CDR3 sequences; 25% to 30% appear just once. The ten largest account for 40% to 55% of the sample. The meaning of the sample's time point label: persistent/refractory GD, antithyroid drugs over 5 years with positive TRAb. For both TCR sequencing and RNA sequencing, RNA was extracted from PBMCs in TRIzol. The input for sequencing was peripheral blood mononuclear cells (PBMCs), taken when the disease was refractory, from a patient treated with antithyroid drugs. These receptors were collected from a female donor with Graves disease.

This clonotype turned up a few times. CDR3 bases: TGTGCCAGCAGTTTAGAACAGAAGAGCAATCAGCCCCAGCATTTT. Protein sequence: CASSLEQKSNQPQHF. The chain combines TRBV12-3 or TRBV12-4 with TRBJ1-5; no clear D. The CDR3 loop spans 15 amino acids. V shed 1 base and J shed 1 base, with 8 bases lying between them.

In its sample, this clonotype was seen a few times. This chain links TRBV10-3 with TRBJ1-6; the match to TRBD1 covers 9 bases. CDR1 is ENHRY and CDR2 is SYGVKD in the germline V gene. Unmatched junction bases numbered 6, after V lost 3 bases and J lost 6 bases. CDR3 length: 16 residues. The CDR3 bases are TGTGCCATCAGTGATCCCGGGACAGGGATTAATTCACCCCTCCACTTT. It codes for CAISDPGTGINSPLHF.

This rearrangement joins TRBV12-3 or TRBV12-4 to TRBJ1-1; D is uncertain. The CDR3 covers 16 residues. The germline V and J ends were trimmed by 1 base and 0 bases, with 12 bases remaining between them. The CDR3 DNA is TGTGCCAGCAGTTTAGGGGCAGGCGCGATGAACACTGAAGCTTTCTTT. It codes for CASSLGAGAMNTEAFF.

The count of this clonotype is one. The chain couples TRBV6-1 to TRBJ2-1; D may be TRBD1 or TRBD2 (5 bases each). The germline V gene has CDR1 MNHNS and CDR2 SASEGT. V was trimmed by 4 bases and J by 7 bases, leaving 8 bases between them. The CDR3 totals 12 residues. The CDR3 reads CASSVWGNEQFF. CDR3 in DNA: TGTGCCAGCAGTGTATGGGGGAATGAGCAGTTCTTC.

V gene TRBV5-1 combines with J gene TRBJ2-5; 12 positions agree with TRBD1. Germline lookup yields CDR1 SGHRS and CDR2 YFSETQ. The CDR3 is 16 amino acids. Losses at the gene ends were 3 bases for V and 6 bases for J; bases not matched to a gene: 9. CDR3 sequence reads: CASSSHGTGGEKTQYF. The CDR3 coding sequence is TGCGCCAGCAGCTCGCACGGGACAGGGGGCGAGAAGACCCAGTACTTC.

This clonotype showed up just a few times. This rearrangement joins TRBV13 to TRBJ2-7; unclear D gene. CDR3 length: 13 residues. Germline V gene data show CDR1 as PRHDT and CDR2 as FYEKMQ (reference sequence). V lost 5 bases and J 3 bases, leaving 11 bases between the germline ends. This CDR3 reads CASSPALDYEQYF. In nucleotides, the CDR3 is TGTGCCAGCAGCCCAGCCTTGGACTACGAGCAGTACTTC.

This clonotype has ten or more counts. Here the CDR3 reads CSASPHWTGSSGYTF. Written as DNA, the CDR3 is TGCAGTGCTAGCCCTCATTGGACAGGGTCTAGTGGCTACACCTTC. V usage is TRBV20-1 and J usage is TRBJ1-2, with 8 bases matching TRBD1. With V trimmed by 3 bases and J by 7 bases, 13 bases remained unmatched. Germline V gene lookup returns CDR1 DFQATT and CDR2 SNEGSKA (reference sequence). The CDR3 runs 15 residues.

The chain carries TRBV24-1 and TRBJ2-2, with 14 bases that match TRBD2. V dropped 6 bases and J dropped 5; count of bases not matched to a gene: 10. The CDR3 sequence is 18 residues long. CDR1 and CDR2 from the germline V gene are KGHDR and SFDVKD. CDR3 in DNA: TGTGCCACCAGTCGGACTAGCGGGAGGCCCAGGGGTACCGGGGAGCTGTTTTTT. It codes for CATSRTSGRPRGTGELFF.

The chain couples TRBV5-1 to TRBJ2-3; a possible D gene is TRBD2 (6 bases). Trimming removed 2 bases at V and 0 bases at J, with 13 bases between. This CDR3 is built from 16 residues. The germline CDR1 and CDR2 sequences are SGHRS and YFSETQ. In DNA form, the CDR3 reads TGCGCCAGCAGCTTTGGTCCGGAGGGAAGCACAGATACGCAGTATTTT. Its protein is CASSFGPEGSTDTQYF.

For the CDR3, the DNA is TGCGCCAGCAGCCGGGACAGCCTTGAAGCTTTCTTT. It codes for CASSRDSLEAFF. The chain links TRBV5-1 to TRBJ1-1, with TRBD1 matching 7 bases. The CDR3 totals 12 residues. Germline-derived CDR1 and CDR2 are SGHRS and YFSETQ. V shed 4 bases, J shed 7 bases, and the junction held 4 bases outside the gene matches.

In this sample, this clonotype turned up a few times. This chain links TRBV12-3 or TRBV12-4 with TRBJ2-2; 9 nucleotides match TRBD1. CDR3 size: 14 residues. V dropped 4 bases and J dropped 6; count of bases not matched to a gene: 3. CDR3 sequence (DNA): TGTGCCAGCAGTTGGACAGGGGATTCCGGGGAGCTGTTTTTT. Its protein product is CASSWTGDSGELFF.

J is TRBJ1-1 and V is TRBV5-1; 9 bases map to TRBD1. After removal of 4 bases from V and 6 bases from J, the junction contained 7 bases not matched to a gene. The CDR3 consists of 14 residues. Germline V gene lookup returns CDR1 SGHRS and CDR2 YFSETQ. The CDR3 loop reads CASSQDRGRSEAFF. For the CDR3, the DNA is TGCGCCAGCAGCCAGGACAGGGGTCGGTCTGAAGCTTTCTTT.

This clonotype was observed a handful of times. The chain combines TRBV2 with TRBJ1-2; the D gene is possibly TRBD1 (6 bases). The length of the CDR3 is 16 residues. CDR1 is SNHLY, CDR2 FYNNEI, per germline. V was trimmed by 2 bases and J by 5 bases, leaving 18 bases between them. The CDR3 is CASSEKRTENLYGYTF. The CDR3 region has the DNA TGTGCCAGCAGTGAAAAGCGGACAGAAAATCTTTATGGCTACACCTTC.

The CDR3 coding sequence is TGCGCCATCAGACTAGCGGGAGGCCCTTACTCCTACGAGCAGTACTTC. Its translation: CAIRLAGGPYSYEQYF. The genes are TRBV10-1 and TRBJ2-7; 13 bases fit TRBD2. The V gene's germline CDR1 is WNHNN and CDR2 SYGVQD (reference sequence). The CDR3 loop spans 16 amino acids. Unmatched junction bases numbered 9, after V lost 10 bases and J lost 0 bases.

This chain joins TRBV29-1 and TRBJ1-1, with no clear D. V was pared by 2 bases and J by 4 bases, with 5 bases between. Germline-derived CDR1 and CDR2 are SQVTM and ANQGSEA. The CDR3 spans 11 residues. CDR3 in DNA: TGCAGCGTTGAACAGTCCACTGAAGCTTTCTTT. The encoded protein is CSVEQSTEAFF.